Listed here are 25 T cell receptor beta chains from one sample, sequenced in a study of blood T cell repertoires in COVID-19. Libraries were prepared by immunoSEQ multiplex PCR; TCRdb keeps only in-frame clonotypes and omits some of them. This table holds approximately 250,000 clones, 80% to 85% found once. Sequenced sample: peripheral blood. Receptors were obtained from a middle-aged woman who had recovered from COVID-19.

This chain uses TRBV2 with TRBJ1-5; D is ambiguous. V was clipped by 1 base and J by 2 bases, with 9 bases between them. CDR3 size: 15 residues. Germline V gives CDR1 SNHLY, CDR2 FYNNEI. The CDR3, as DNA: TGTGCCAGCAGTGAAGGCGCCGCGGGCAATCAGCCCCAGCATTTT. As protein: CASSEGAAGNQPQHF.

The V gene is TRBV11-3, the J gene TRBJ2-3; 9 bases agree with TRBD2. The V gene end was trimmed by 5 bases and the J gene end by 0 bases; junction bases not matched to a gene: 6. The CDR3 covers 16 residues. Per germline, CDR1 SGHNT and CDR2 YENEEA. CDR3 region: CASSTRTSESTDTQYF. The CDR3 DNA sequence: TGTGCCAGCAGCACCCGGACTAGCGAGAGCACAGATACGCAGTATTTT.

This chain links TRBV5-1 with TRBJ1-6, with 7 bases lining up with TRBD1. The V segment lost 7 bases and the J segment 5 bases; nucleotides outside the gene matches: 6. The CDR3 is 14 residues long. The germline gives CDR1 SGHRS, CDR2 YFSETQ. The CDR3 DNA reads as TGCGCCAGCCGAGGGACAGTCCATAATTCACCCCTCCACTTT. Translating gives CASRGTVHNSPLHF.

V and J are TRBV2 and TRBJ2-3; 12 bases agree with TRBD2. Trimming at V came to 5 bases and at J to 5 bases, leaving 8 bases not matched to a gene. Germline V gene lookup returns CDR1 SNHLY and CDR2 FYNNEI. There are 16 residues in the CDR3. The CDR3 coding sequence is TGTGCCAGCAGTAACCTAGCGGGGGGGCATTTAGATACGCAGTATTTT. Translating gives CASSNLAGGHLDTQYF.

The chain links TRBV19 to TRBJ2-5; 7 positions agree with TRBD1. Germline CDR1 LNHDA, CDR2 SQIVND (reference sequence). There are 16 residues in the CDR3. V lost 10 bases to trimming and J lost 2 bases; unmatched junction nucleotides: 16. DNA for the CDR3: TGTGCCACCGCAGATTATGGACAGGATCTACAAGAGACCCAGTACTTC. Translated, it gives CATADYGQDLQETQYF.

The chain links TRBV28 to TRBJ1-1; TRBD1 might be the D (5 bases). CDR1 is MDHEN, CDR2 SYDVKM, per germline. This CDR3 comprises 13 residues. V lost 2 bases and J 7 bases, leaving 11 bases between the germline ends. CDR3 in amino acids: CASSLGGQGEAFF. The CDR3 DNA reads TGTGCCAGCAGTTTAGGAGGGCAGGGTGAAGCTTTCTTT.

V and J are TRBV2 and TRBJ1-1, with 8 bases fitting TRBD1. J was trimmed by 7 bases and V by 6 bases; bases with no gene match: 7. Germline assignment: CDR1 SNHLY and CDR2 FYNNEI. The CDR3 is 13 amino acids. CDR3 in DNA: TGTGCCAGCAGGGTACAGGGGGACGATGAAGCTTTCTTT. As protein: CASRVQGDDEAFF. Drawing the rest from reference TRBV2 and TRBJ1-1, the complete variable domain is EPEVTQTPSHQVTQMGQEVILRCVPISNHLYFYWYRQILGQKVEFLVSFYNNEISEKSEIFDDQFSVERPDGSNFTLKIRSTKLEDSAMYFCASRVQGDDEAFFGQGTRLTVV.

The V call is TRBV27, the J call TRBJ2-2; possibly TRBD2 for D (6 bases). This CDR3 spans 14 amino acids. Trimming left V 11 bases short and J 0 bases short, with 13 bases between. Germline V lookup: CDR1 MNHEY, CDR2 SMNVEV (reference sequence). The CDR3 region is CASRRVPNTGELFF. The CDR3 DNA sequence: TGTGCCTCGAGGAGGGTGCCGAACACCGGGGAGCTGTTTTTT.

The chain combines TRBV5-6 with TRBJ2-2, with a possible D match to TRBD1 (5 bases). This CDR3 contains 13 residues. Germline V CDR1 and CDR2: SGHDT, YYEEEE. With 4 bases removed from V and 5 bases from J, the gap between germline ends came to 9 bases. CDR3 sequence (DNA): TGTGCCAGCAGCATTACAGGTACCGGGGAGCTGTTTTTT. It is translated as CASSITGTGELFF.

This clone was seen once. J is TRBJ1-2 and V is TRBV7-2, with 7 bases fitting TRBD1. V lost 4 bases and J lost 8; bases outside the gene matches: 13. Germline CDR1 reads SGHTA; CDR2 reads FQGNSA. CDR3 length: 15 amino acids. The CDR3 region is CASSSNRGRWKGYTF. DNA for the CDR3: TGTGCCAGCAGCTCGAACAGGGGTCGGTGGAAAGGCTACACCTTC.

The chain carries TRBV5-1 and TRBJ1-6; the D gene is possibly TRBD1 (5 bases). Germline CDR1 reads SGHRS; CDR2 reads YFSETQ. Trimming shortened V by 0 bases and J by 9 bases, and 13 bases separated the two germline ends. The CDR3 length is 15 residues. CDR3 sequence: CASSLAIGDISPLHF. CDR3 coding DNA: TGCGCCAGCAGCTTGGCGATAGGGGATATTTCACCCCTCCACTTT.

This sequence joins TRBV7-9 and TRBJ1-6; D is possibly TRBD1 (5 bases). Germline CDR1 reads SEHNR; CDR2 reads FQNEAQ (reference sequence). The germline V and J ends were trimmed by 1 base and 4 bases, with 5 bases remaining between them. The CDR3 is 14 residues long. The CDR3 DNA is TGTGCCAGCAGCTTAGAGGGGTATAATTCACCCCTCCACTTT. Translated, it gives CASSLEGYNSPLHF. Full variable domain (remainder filled in from reference TRBV7-9 and TRBJ1-6): DTGVSQNPRHKITKRGQNVTFRCDPISEHNRLYWYRQTLGQGPEFLTYFQNEAQLEKSRLLSDRFSAERPKGSFSTLEIQRTEQGDSAMYLCASSLEGYNSPLHFGNGTRLTVT.

This clone has a handful of counts. This chain connects TRBV15 to TRBJ2-7; maybe TRBD1 (5 bases). Deletions cut 0 bases from V and 5 bases from J, with 11 bases between. The germline gives CDR1 LNHNV, CDR2 YYDKDF (reference sequence). CDR3 length: 14 residues. CDR3 bases: TGTGCCACCAGCAGAGACTTGGGGCCCGACGAGCAGTACTTC. Amino acid sequence: CATSRDLGPDEQYF.

The chain links TRBV2 to TRBJ2-3; D perhaps matches TRBD2 (5 bases). The CDR3 consists of 15 residues. Trimming shortened V by 4 bases and J by 0 bases, and 11 bases separated the two germline ends. CDR1 is SNHLY, CDR2 FYNNEI, per germline. The CDR3, as DNA: TGTGCCAGCAGTGCAGACGGACTTAGCACAGATACGCAGTATTTT. Translated, it gives CASSADGLSTDTQYF.

The CDR3 sequence is CASSPTTGGLGYGELFF. The CDR3 DNA reads as TGTGCCAGCAGTCCGACGACAGGGGGGTTAGGGTACGGGGAGCTGTTTTTT. This rearrangement joins TRBV27 to TRBJ2-2, with 9 positions matching TRBD1. The CDR3 consists of 17 residues. The ends lost 5 bases at V and 7 bases at J; junction bases unmatched: 14. In germline, CDR1 is MNHEY, CDR2 SMNVEV (reference sequence).

In its sample, this clone was seen a few times. The chain recombines TRBV6-5 with TRBJ2-7; possible D gene TRBD2, 6 bases. The CDR3 runs 15 residues. With 8 bases removed from V and 3 bases from J, the gap between germline ends came to 20 bases. The germline V gene encodes CDR1 MNHEY and CDR2 SVGAGI. The CDR3 protein is CASSRPGLLLYEQYF. The CDR3 coding sequence is TGTGCCAGCTCCCGCCCGGGACTCCTCCTCTACGAGCAGTACTTC.

CDR3 residues: CSVATGQDTEAFF. The DNA for the CDR3 is TGCAGCGTCGCGACAGGGCAGGACACTGAAGCTTTCTTT. The J gene is TRBJ1-1, the V gene TRBV29-1; 7 nucleotides agree with TRBD1. CDR1 SQVTM and CDR2 ANQGSEA come from the germline V gene. The CDR3 is 13 residues long. V dropped 6 bases and J dropped 3; count of bases not matched to a gene: 7.

The rearrangement uses TRBV25-1 and TRBJ2-7; 7 nucleotides match TRBD2. The CDR3 runs 17 residues. V gave up 0 bases and J gave up 2 bases; unmatched junction bases: 10. CDR1 is MGHDK and CDR2 is SYGVNS in the germline V gene. The CDR3 spells CASSEYFIAGNTYEQYF. For the CDR3, the DNA is TGTGCCAGCAGTGAATATTTTATAGCGGGTAATACCTACGAGCAGTACTTC.

This clone was seen a handful of times. This chain uses TRBV5-6 with TRBJ1-1; 10 nucleotides align to TRBD1. This CDR3 is built from 15 residues. Per the germline V gene, CDR1 is SGHDT and CDR2 is YYEEEE. V shed 6 bases and J 1 base; nucleotides not matched to a gene: 6. CDR3 DNA sequence: TGTGCCAGCACCGACAGGGGGCGCGGGAACACTGAAGCTTTCTTT. This codes for CASTDRGRGNTEAFF.

The chain couples TRBV11-3 to TRBJ1-1; D remains ambiguous. V lost 4 bases and J 1 base, leaving 10 bases between the germline ends. This CDR3 comprises 14 residues. Germline-derived CDR1 and CDR2 are SGHNT and YENEEA. The CDR3 bases are TGTGCCAGCAGCTATAATGCGGGGAACACTGAAGCTTTCTTT. It specifies CASSYNAGNTEAFF.

The chain has TRBV6-6 and TRBJ1-2; weak D call: TRBD1 (6 bases). The CDR3 sequence is 14 residues long. Per germline, CDR1 MNHNY and CDR2 SVGAGI (reference sequence). Trimming stripped 4 bases from V and 2 bases from J, with 11 bases between. The CDR3 spells CASSSGGGNYGYTF. The CDR3 bases are TGTGCCAGCAGTTCCGGGGGGGGCAACTATGGCTACACCTTC.

This chain joins TRBV2 and TRBJ1-6, with D maybe TRBD1 (6 bases). The V and J ends lost 5 bases and 10 bases respectively, with 12 bases between them. The CDR3 has 13 amino acids. Germline V lookup: CDR1 SNHLY, CDR2 FYNNEI. This CDR3 is CASSTDSGSPLHF. DNA of the CDR3: TGTGCCAGCAGTACGGACAGTGGCTCACCCCTCCACTTT. The full variable domain, with the rest looked up from reference TRBV2 and TRBJ1-6, is EPEVTQTPSHQVTQMGQEVILRCVPISNHLYFYWYRQILGQKVEFLVSFYNNEISEKSEIFDDQFSVERPDGSNFTLKIRSTKLEDSAMYFCASSTDSGSPLHFGNGTRLTVT.

V gene TRBV5-1 combines with J gene TRBJ2-2; D might be TRBD1 (5 bases). Trimming cost V 1 base and J 7 bases, with 8 bases left between them. Germline V gene data show CDR1 as SGHRS and CDR2 as YFSETQ. The CDR3 runs to 13 residues. The DNA for the CDR3 is TGCGCCAGCAGCTTGAAACAGGACGGGGAGCTGTTTTTT. Its protein product is CASSLKQDGELFF. Variable domain in full (rest from reference TRBV5-1 and TRBJ2-2): KAGVTQTPRYLIKTRGQQVTLSCSPISGHRSVSWYQQTPGQGLQFLFEYFSETQRNKGNFPGRFSGRQFSNSRSEMNVSTLELGDSALYLCASSLKQDGELFFGEGSRLTVL.

The V and J genes are TRBV29-1 and TRBJ2-3; a possible D gene is TRBD2 (5 bases). Trimming pared 7 bases from V and 6 bases from J, leaving 11 bases between. This CDR3 is built from 11 residues. In germline, CDR1 is SQVTM, CDR2 ANQGSEA. In nucleotides, the CDR3 is TGCAGCGGTTCGGAGGTGGATACGCAGTATTTT. Residues: CSGSEVDTQYF.

This chain uses TRBV2 with TRBJ2-6; the D is unclear. V was pared by 6 bases and J by 1 base, with 4 bases between. Germline loops: CDR1 SNHLY, CDR2 FYNNEI. This CDR3 comprises 13 residues. The CDR3 loop reads CASSQSGANVLTF. CDR3 nucleotide sequence: TGTGCCAGCAGCCAGTCTGGGGCCAACGTCCTGACTTTC.